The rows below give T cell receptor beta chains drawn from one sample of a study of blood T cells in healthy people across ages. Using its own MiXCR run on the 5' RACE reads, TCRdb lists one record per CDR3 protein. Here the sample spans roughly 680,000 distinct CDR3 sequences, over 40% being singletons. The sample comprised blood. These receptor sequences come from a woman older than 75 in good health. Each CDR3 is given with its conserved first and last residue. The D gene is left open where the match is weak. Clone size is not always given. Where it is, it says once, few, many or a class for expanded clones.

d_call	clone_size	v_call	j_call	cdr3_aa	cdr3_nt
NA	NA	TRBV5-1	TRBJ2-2	CASRDYGGHTGELFF	TGCGCCAGCAGGGATTACGGGGGACACACCGGGGAGCTGTTTTTT
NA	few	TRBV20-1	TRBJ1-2	CSATGNYGYTF	TGCTCAGCTACAGGGAACTATGGCTACACCTTC
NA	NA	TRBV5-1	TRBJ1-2	CASSSGVDYGYTF	TGCGCCAGCAGCTCGGGCGTGGACTATGGCTACACCTTC
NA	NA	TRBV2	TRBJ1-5	CASSPGRESRYLIDSNQPQHF	TGTGCCAGCAGCCCGGGAAGGGAGTCCCGTTACTTGATCGATAGCAATCAGCCCCAGCATTTT
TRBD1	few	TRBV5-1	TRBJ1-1	CASSLDRGLDTEAFF	TGCGCCAGCAGCTTGGACAGGGGGCTAGACACTGAAGCTTTCTTT
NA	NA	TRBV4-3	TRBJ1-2	CASSQDNGAGLANYGYTF	TGCGCCAGCAGCCAAGATAACGGGGCAGGGCTAGCTAACTATGGCTACACCTTC
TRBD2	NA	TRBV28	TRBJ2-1	CASSPASGRFWNEQFF	TGTGCCAGCAGTCCCGCTAGCGGGAGGTTCTGGAATGAGCAGTTCTTC
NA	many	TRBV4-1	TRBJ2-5	CASSQVWTGGAGKKETQYF	TGCGCCAGCAGCCAAGTCTGGACCGGTGGGGCAGGGAAAAAAGAGACCCAGTACTTC
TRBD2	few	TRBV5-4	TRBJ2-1	CAGSSRLAYNEQFF	TGTGCTGGCAGCAGCCGACTAGCGTACAATGAGCAGTTCTTC
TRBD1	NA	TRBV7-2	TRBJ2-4	CASGQAEAKNIQYF	TGTGCCAGCGGACAGGCGGAGGCCAAAAACATTCAGTACTTC
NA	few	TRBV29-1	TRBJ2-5	CSVAKYAGETQYF	TGCAGCGTTGCGAAATACGCGGGAGAGACCCAGTACTTC
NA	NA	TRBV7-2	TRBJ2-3	CASSLENYPTDTQYF	TGTGCCAGCAGCTTAGAGAACTACCCCACAGATACGCAGTATTTT
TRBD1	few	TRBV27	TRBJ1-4	CASSSLGGVGEKLFF	TGTGCCAGTAGTTCGTTAGGGGGCGTGGGTGAAAAACTGTTTTTT
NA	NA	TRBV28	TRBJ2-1	CASSLGKGVAYNEQFF	TGTGCCAGCAGTTTAGGTAAAGGGGTAGCCTACAATGAGCAGTTCTTC
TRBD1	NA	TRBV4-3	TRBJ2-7	CASSQSRQGNYEQYF	TGCGCCAGCAGCCAATCACGACAGGGCAACTACGAGCAGTACTTC
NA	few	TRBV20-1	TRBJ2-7	CSASRRSGFPYEQYF	TGCAGTGCTTCCAGGAGGAGCGGATTCCCCTACGAGCAGTACTTC
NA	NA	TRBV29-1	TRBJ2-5	CSVGGGTITTEQYF	TGCAGCGTCGGAGGGGGGACAATAACTACTGAGCAGTACTTC
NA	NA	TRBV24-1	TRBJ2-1	CATSDPKGSSYNEQFF	TGTGCCACCAGTGACCCCAAGGGGTCCTCCTACAATGAGCAGTTCTTC
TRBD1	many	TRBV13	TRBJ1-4	CASSFPGQGQKLFF	TGTGCCAGCAGCTTCCCGGGACAGGGCCAAAAACTGTTTTTT
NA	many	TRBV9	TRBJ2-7	CASSVSGISSYEQYF	TGTGCCAGCAGCGTATCTGGGATAAGCTCCTACGAGCAGTACTTC
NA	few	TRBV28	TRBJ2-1	CASRTSWDEQFF	TGTGCCAGCAGAACTTCCTGGGATGAGCAGTTCTTC
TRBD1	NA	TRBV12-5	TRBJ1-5	CASGLVPGGRNQPQHF	TGTGCTAGTGGTTTGGTACCAGGGGGCAGAAATCAGCCCCAGCATTTT
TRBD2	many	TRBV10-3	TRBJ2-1	CAIKSARESSYNEQFF	TGTGCCATCAAGTCTGCGCGGGAGAGCTCCTACAATGAGCAGTTCTTC
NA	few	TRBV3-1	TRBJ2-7	CASSPFGGAYEQYF	TGTGCCAGCAGCCCCTTCGGCGGGGCCTACGAGCAGTACTTC
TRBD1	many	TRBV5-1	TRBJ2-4	CASSSGQGRAKNIQYF	TGCGCCAGCAGCTCTGGACAGGGCAGAGCCAAAAACATTCAGTACTTC
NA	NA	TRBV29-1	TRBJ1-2	CSAKANYGYTF	TGCAGCGCCAAAGCTAACTATGGCTACACCTTC
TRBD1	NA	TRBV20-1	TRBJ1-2	CSARRDGTGYGDGYTF	TGCAGTGCTAGACGCGACGGGACAGGGTATGGGGATGGCTACACCTTC
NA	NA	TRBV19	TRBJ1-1	CASTGGPGQIMATEAFF	TGTGCCAGTACGGGGGGCCCGGGACAAATAATGGCCACTGAAGCTTTCTTT
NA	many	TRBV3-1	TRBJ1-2	CASSQGSGGYTF	TGTGCCAGCAGCCAAGGGAGTGGAGGCTACACCTTC
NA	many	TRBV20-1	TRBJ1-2	CSATVSSNYGYTF	TGCAGTGCTACTGTCAGCTCTAACTATGGCTACACCTTC
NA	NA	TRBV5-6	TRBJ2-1	CASSALGLYDEQFF	TGTGCCAGCAGCGCTCTAGGGCTCTACGATGAGCAGTTCTTC
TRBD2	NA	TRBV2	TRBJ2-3	CATATYGGGADTQYF	TGTGCCACCGCGACCTACGGGGGAGGGGCAGATACGCAGTATTTT
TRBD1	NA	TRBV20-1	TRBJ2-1	CSARTGDLFSEQFF	TGCAGTGCCAGGACAGGGGATTTGTTCAGTGAGCAGTTCTTC
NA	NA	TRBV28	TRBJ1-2	CASSLTQAGGYTF	TGTGCCAGCAGTCTCACGCAAGCTGGTGGCTACACCTTC
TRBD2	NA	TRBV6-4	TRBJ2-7	CASGGGLAGISTYEQYF	TGTGCCAGCGGTGGGGGACTAGCGGGGATATCAACCTACGAGCAGTACTTC
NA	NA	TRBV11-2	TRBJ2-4	CASSRLDQQYF	TGTGCCAGCAGCCGTCTAGACCAGCAGTACTTC
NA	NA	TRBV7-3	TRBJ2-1	CASSLSRDTQVDEQFF	TGTGCCAGCAGCTTAAGCCGGGATACCCAAGTGGATGAGCAGTTCTTC
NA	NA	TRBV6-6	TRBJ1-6	CASSRRVSPLHF	TGTGCCAGCAGCCGACGGGTCTCACCCCTCCACTTT
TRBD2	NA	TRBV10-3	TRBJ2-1	CAIRESGGTNEQFF	TGTGCCATCAGGGAGAGCGGGGGGACGAATGAGCAGTTCTTC
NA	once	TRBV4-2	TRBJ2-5	CASSHLGPGAQETQYF	TGTGCCAGCAGCCATCTCGGACCCGGGGCCCAAGAGACCCAGTACTTC
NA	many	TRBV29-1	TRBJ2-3	CSVRNGSTDTQYF	TGCAGCGTTAGGAACGGGAGCACAGATACGCAGTATTTT